This T cell receptor (beta chain) was identified during a study of blood T cell repertoires in COVID-19. Authors' processing steps: Reference gene primer amplification gave estimated nucleated cell counts. Here immunoSEQ multiplex PCR was the method, and the copy in TCRdb shows in-frame clones only, minus some. V and J calls and clone size follow that table, whereas D and trimming were derived from the DNA. The sample yields 130,000 to 150,000 clones, approximately 80% seen once. The CDR3 consists of 15 residues. Germline values: CDR1 SGHRS, CDR2 YFSETQ. J lost 0 bases, V lost 0 bases, and 2 bases had no gene match.

This receptor was obtained from an elderly woman with acute or convalescent COVID-19. The V and J genes are TRBV5-1 and TRBJ2-7; TRBD2 matches at 8 bases. The sequencing input was peripheral blood. CDR3 amino acids: CASSLAAGGSYEQYF. In nucleotides, the CDR3 is TGCGCCAGCAGCTTGGCCGCGGGGGGCTCCTACGAGCAGTACTTC.